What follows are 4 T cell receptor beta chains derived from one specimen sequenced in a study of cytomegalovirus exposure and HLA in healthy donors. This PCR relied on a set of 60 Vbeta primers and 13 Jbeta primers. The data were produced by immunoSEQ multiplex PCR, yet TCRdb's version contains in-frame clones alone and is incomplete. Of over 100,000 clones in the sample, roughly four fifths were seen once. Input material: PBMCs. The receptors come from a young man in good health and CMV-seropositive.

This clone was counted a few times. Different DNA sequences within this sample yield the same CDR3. The DNA of the CDR3 is TGCGCCAGCAGCTTGGATGGGGGGCAGCCCCAGCATTTT. As protein: CASSLDGGQPQHF. The chain carries TRBV5-1 and TRBJ1-5; D is perhaps TRBD1 (5 bases). V lost 0 bases and J lost 7, with 8 bases in between. This CDR3 is 13 amino acids long. CDR1 and CDR2 (germline): SGHRS, YFSETQ.

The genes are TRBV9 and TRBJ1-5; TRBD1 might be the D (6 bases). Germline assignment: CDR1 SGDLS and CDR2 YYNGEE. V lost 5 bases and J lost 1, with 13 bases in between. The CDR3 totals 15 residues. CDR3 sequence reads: CASSLQGGSNQPQHF. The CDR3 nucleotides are TGTGCCAGCAGTCTACAGGGAGGGAGCAATCAGCCCCAGCATTTT.

CDR3 in DNA: TGTGCCAGCAGCGTCACAGGGTTCTATGGCTACACCTTC. This translates into CASSVTGFYGYTF. The genes are TRBV9 and TRBJ1-2; D may be TRBD1 (6 bases). From germline, CDR1 is SGDLS and CDR2 YYNGEE. The CDR3 is made up of 13 amino acids. The V and J ends lost 2 bases and 4 bases respectively, with 9 bases between them.

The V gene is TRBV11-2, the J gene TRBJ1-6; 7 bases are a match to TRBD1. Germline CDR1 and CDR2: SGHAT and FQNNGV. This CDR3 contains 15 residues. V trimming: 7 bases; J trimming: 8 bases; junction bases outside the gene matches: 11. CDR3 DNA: TGTGCCAGCAACGGGGGGGTGACAGGGCATTCACCCCTCCACTTT. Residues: CASNGGVTGHSPLHF.